A single sample gave rise to the 14 T cell receptor beta chains below, sequenced in a study of molecular identifiers for immune sequencing clone quantification. A single record per CDR3 protein comes from TCRdb applying MiXCR to the PCR reads. There are about 630,000 distinct CDR3 sequences in the sample; around 25% occur only once, and 0.7% to 0.95% lies in the top ten. Sample: naive CD8+ T cells from blood, with Jurkat cell RNA spiked in. Subset indicated: FACS-sorted CD8+CD4-CCR7+CD45RA+ naive T cells. The receptors here all came from a human donor in good health. Some libraries in this study had Jurkat cell RNA spiked in.

The chain combines TRBV19 with TRBJ2-5, with D perhaps TRBD1 or TRBD2 (5 bases each). CDR1 and CDR2 from the germline V gene are LNHDA and SQIVND (reference sequence). V was clipped by 3 bases and J by 0 bases, with 14 bases between them. This CDR3 is built from 16 residues. CDR3 region: CASSITGTLYQETQYF. The CDR3, as DNA: TGTGCCAGTAGTATCACCGGGACCCTGTACCAAGAGACCCAGTACTTC.

With regard to this clonotype: Being one base from a much bigger clone, this may be a read error. The rearrangement uses TRBV12-3 or TRBV12-4 and TRBJ2-3; D possibly corresponds to TRBD1 (5 bases). V lost 8 bases and J 2 bases, leaving 8 bases between the germline ends. The CDR3 consists of 12 residues. The DNA of the CDR3 is TGTGCCAGCGGACAAGACACAGATACGCAGTATTTT. It yields the protein CASGQDTDTQYF.

The chain links TRBV15 to TRBJ1-1; D uncertain. This CDR3 is 11 amino acids long. Germline V gene lookup returns CDR1 LNHNV and CDR2 YYDKDF (reference sequence). V lost 5 bases and J 4 bases, leaving 5 bases between the germline ends. CDR3 DNA: TGTGCCACCAGCCCCGGCACTGAAGCTTTCTTT. The encoded protein is CATSPGTEAFF. The full variable domain, with the rest looked up from reference TRBV15 and TRBJ1-1, is DAMVIQNPRYQVTQFGKPVTLSCSQTLNHNVMYWYQQKSSQAPKLLFHYYDKDFNNEADTPDNFQSRRPNTSFCFLDIRSPGLGDTAMYLCATSPGTEAFFGQGTRLTVV.

This chain uses TRBV3-2 with TRBJ1-3. TRBV3-2 is given as a pseudogene. CDR3 length: 17 amino acids. CDR3 in amino acids: CASSQDYARYSGNTIYF. In nucleotides, the CDR3 is TGTGCCAGCAGCCAAGATTATGCCAGATACTCTGGAAACACCATATATTTT.

This clonotype was seen repeatedly, ten times or more. This chain links TRBV28 with TRBJ1-5; the D is unclear. Deletions cut 2 bases from V and 6 bases from J, with 11 bases between. The germline V gene has CDR1 MDHEN and CDR2 SYDVKM. The length of the CDR3 is 14 residues. CDR3 residues: CASSLIGLSQPQHF. The CDR3 DNA is TGTGCCAGCAGTTTAATAGGGTTATCTCAGCCCCAGCATTTT.

This chain links TRBV4-1 with TRBJ2-7, with D maybe TRBD2 (6 bases). The CDR3 consists of 15 residues. Germline assignment: CDR1 MGHRA and CDR2 YSYEKL. Trimming left V 2 bases short and J 3 bases short, with 14 bases between. The CDR3 reads CASSQTRLGGYEQYF. The CDR3 nucleotides are TGCGCCAGCAGCCAAACGCGACTAGGCGGCTACGAGCAGTACTTC.

This clonotype was detected many times. The V and J genes are TRBV30 and TRBJ1-1; D gene unclear. Trimming cost V 0 bases and J 2 bases, with 7 bases left between them. Germline lookup yields CDR1 GTSNPN and CDR2 SVGIG (reference sequence). The CDR3 extends over 13 amino acids. The CDR3 bases are TGTGCCTGGAGTGTCACCCTTAACACTGAAGCTTTCTTT. Its protein product is CAWSVTLNTEAFF.

This clonotype showed up many times. The chain has TRBV5-1 and TRBJ2-3; 9 bases match TRBD1. The V gene end was trimmed by 3 bases and the J gene end by 2 bases; junction bases not matched to a gene: 7. CDR1 and CDR2 (germline): SGHRS, YFSETQ. CDR3 length: 16 amino acids. The CDR3 reads CASSSGDRADTDTQYF. DNA for the CDR3: TGCGCCAGCAGCTCCGGGGACAGGGCAGACACAGATACGCAGTATTTT.

Details on this clonotype: The germline gene is not matched at one end of the junction; a read error may be the cause. V and J are TRBV6-2 or TRBV6-3 and TRBJ2-7, with D perhaps TRBD1 (5 bases). Germline CDR1 is MNHEY and CDR2 is SVGEGT. This CDR3 comprises 11 residues. CDR3 nucleotides: TGTGCCAGCAGTTGGGGCTACGCGCAGTACTTC. Translated: CASSWGYAQYF.

A few counts support this clonotype. This rearrangement joins TRBV6-6 to TRBJ2-6, with D hard to call. V was pared by 0 bases and J by 4 bases, with 7 bases between. The CDR3 extends over 15 amino acids. Germline lookup yields CDR1 MNHNY and CDR2 SVGAGI (reference sequence). The CDR3 is CASSYSGLGANVLTF. Here the CDR3 DNA reads TGTGCCAGCAGTTACTCGGGGTTAGGGGCCAACGTCCTGACTTTC.

This clonotype was found many times. The genes are TRBV27 and TRBJ2-7, with 7 bases that match TRBD2. There are 14 residues in the CDR3. Germline CDR1 reads MNHEY; CDR2 reads SMNVEV (reference sequence). V shed 7 bases, J shed 4 bases, and the junction held 10 bases outside the gene matches. CDR3 sequence reads: CASTHRLGGYEQYF. The DNA of the CDR3 is TGTGCCAGCACACACAGGCTCGGGGGGTACGAGCAGTACTTC.

The table lists this clonotype with many counts. This chain joins TRBV7-9 and TRBJ2-7, with a tentative D call TRBD1 (6 bases). V lost 0 bases, J lost 4 bases, and 10 bases lay in between. This CDR3 has 14 residues. Germline values: CDR1 SEHNR, CDR2 FQNEAQ (reference sequence). The CDR3 here is CASSLAGTTYEQYF. Here the CDR3 DNA reads TGTGCCAGCAGCTTAGCCGGGACAACGTACGAGCAGTACTTC.

This clonotype was counted at least ten times. CDR3 coding DNA: TGCAGCGTTGAGGATGGGGAGCTGTTTTTT. This gives the protein CSVEDGELFF. The rearrangement links TRBV29-1 to TRBJ2-2; D gene ambiguous. The CDR3 is 10 amino acids. Germline CDR1 reads SQVTM; CDR2 reads ANQGSEA. Trimming took off 3 bases at V and 8 bases at J, with 4 bases between the two ends.

In its sample, this clonotype was seen once. A clone one base away is much larger, so this may be a read error. This likely comes from a read error, as the CDR3 has no conserved phenylalanine or tryptophan at its end. The chain employs TRBV6-5 and TRBJ1-1; D is ambiguous. Germline CDR1 is MNHEY and CDR2 is SVGAGI. This CDR3 comprises 13 residues. Trimming removed 2 bases at V and 4 bases at J, with 8 bases between. CDR3 nucleotide sequence: TGTGCCAGCAGTTACACATCCAGCACTGAAGCTTTCTCT. This sequence encodes CASSYTSSTEAFS.